This T cell receptor (beta chain) was retrieved from a study of blood T cell repertoires in COVID-19. Study summary: The United States, Italy and Spain were the sources of the acute and convalescent COVID-19 samples.

The Seattle patients joined while their infection was active and were tracked longitudinally afterward. Per germline, CDR1 SGHTA and CDR2 FQGNSA. The CDR3 runs to 13 residues. Concerning this clone itself: One end of the junction varies from germline; a read error may be responsible.

The repertoire was sequenced with immunoSEQ multiplex PCR; TCRdb's copy has only in-frame clones and lacks some. The table lists 140,000 to 150,000 clones, more than 80% of them singletons. Specimen: peripheral blood. The TCR comes from a man younger than 30 with COVID-19, enrolled during active disease. The rearrangement joins TRBV7-2 to TRBJ2-2, with a tentative D call TRBD2 (6 bases). The CDR3 protein is CASSLARTGELFF. In nucleotides, the CDR3 is TGTGCCAGCAGCCTAGCGAGGACCGGGGAGCTGTTTTTT. Full variable domain (remainder filled in from reference TRBV7-2 and TRBJ2-2): GAGVSQSPSNKVTEKGKDVELRCDPISGHTALYWYRQSLGQGLEFLIYFQGNSAPDKSGLPSDRFSAERTGGSVSTLTIQRTQQEDSAVYLCASSLARTGELFFGEGSRLTVL.